This TCR beta chain was retrieved from a study of T cells after posttransplantation cyclophosphamide. Findings and limits, study-wide: Later post-transplant blood repertoires were often dominated by donor CD8+ memory clones. Blood and skin or GI T cell repertoires showed limited TRB overlap. Recipient CMV seropositivity and CMV reactivation strongly tracked TRB clonality.

This clone occurred many times. Its antigen is as yet unknown. Profiling relied on immunoSEQ multiplex PCR, and the TCRdb table lists in-frame clones only, not all of them. The sample was found to contain more than 25,000 clones, and every one recurs. The junction had 10 bases not matched to a gene; V was cut back by 6 bases and J by 4 bases. The CDR3 sequence is 15 residues long. Germline values: CDR1 SGHNT, CDR2 YYREEE (reference sequence). This related bone marrow graft donor gave peripheral blood on the day of marrow donation. This sequence joins TRBV5-4 and TRBJ2-1, with 7 bases that match TRBD1. The sample comprised PBMCs. The clonotype comes from a man aged 45-60 years in good health, CMV-negative, and a related stem cell transplant donor. CDR3 amino acids: CASNPKGQAYNEQFF. In nucleotides, the CDR3 is TGTGCCAGCAACCCTAAAGGACAGGCGTACAATGAGCAGTTCTTC.